The clone carrying this T cell receptor (beta chain) was seen once. Antigen unknown. The V gene lost 8 bases and the J gene lost 7 bases, with 17 bases spanning the gap. The germline CDR1 and CDR2 sequences are DFQATT and SNEGSKA (reference sequence). The CDR3 totals 13 residues. The data were taken from a study of response to subunit inactivated influenza vaccine. Regarding the study as a whole: The authors suggested that few new T cells are recruited per seasonal influenza vaccination.

One entry per CDR3 protein results from TCRdb running MiXCR on the RT-PCR reads. The data contain some 500,000 distinct CDR3 sequences, around 13% of them seen just once; the ten biggest clones take up about 12%. The starting material was PBMCs from blood, obtained roughly 48 days after vaccination. V gene TRBV20-1 combines with J gene TRBJ1-4, with a possible D match to TRBD1 (6 bases). The receptor comes from a man aged 45-65 years who received an inactivated influenza vaccine. CDR3 sequence reads: CSSEGAGVEKLFF. The CDR3 nucleotides are TGCAGTTCCGAAGGGGCAGGGGTTGAAAAACTGTTTTTT.